Following are 32 T cell receptor beta chains from one sample sequenced in a study of blood T cell repertoires in COVID-19. Profiled with immunoSEQ multiplex PCR; TCRdb holds only in-frame clones, not every one. Of around 250,000 clones in the sample, about 86% were seen once. Sequencing was done on a sample of peripheral blood. The receptors originated from a man between 60 and 70 years old with acute or convalescent COVID-19.

J is TRBJ2-2 and V is TRBV11-3; D is unclear. The CDR3 is 15 residues long. Trimming pared 0 bases from V and 1 base from J, leaving 6 bases between. CDR1 is SGHNT, CDR2 YENEEA, per germline. CDR3 loop: CASSLDRRNTGELFF. The DNA for the CDR3 is TGTGCCAGCAGCTTAGACCGCAGGAACACCGGGGAGCTGTTTTTT.

This chain connects TRBV18 to TRBJ2-1, with D possibly being TRBD2 (6 bases). The germline V and J ends were trimmed by 3 bases and 7 bases, with 22 bases remaining between them. This CDR3 has 17 residues. Germline-derived CDR1 and CDR2 are KGHSH and LQKENI. Here the CDR3 DNA reads TGTGCCAGCTCACCGCTAGCGCGAACCTCGAGAGGGAATGAGCAGTTCTTC. Its translation is CASSPLARTSRGNEQFF.

The rearrangement uses TRBV7-9 and TRBJ2-7, with a weak D call TRBD2 (5 bases). CDR3 length: 15 amino acids. Germline V gene data show CDR1 as SEHNR and CDR2 as FQNEAQ (reference sequence). The ends were cut back, 7 bases at V and 0 bases at J, with 16 bases in the middle. The CDR3 is CASTSGRESSYEQYF. In DNA, the CDR3 is TGTGCCAGCACCTCCGGACGGGAAAGCTCCTACGAGCAGTACTTC.

The gene calls are TRBV28 and TRBJ2-1; 7 bases fit TRBD1. V shed 6 bases and J 4 bases; nucleotides not matched to a gene: 9. The CDR3 is 15 residues long. CDR1 is MDHEN, CDR2 SYDVKM, per germline. The CDR3 spells CASSADRSWYNEQFF. Written as DNA, the CDR3 is TGTGCCAGCAGCGCGGACAGGTCCTGGTACAATGAGCAGTTCTTC.

This clone was counted only a few times. This chain connects TRBV19 to TRBJ2-7; 8 nucleotides agree with TRBD1. The germline V gene has CDR1 LNHDA and CDR2 SQIVND (reference sequence). The CDR3 consists of 14 residues. The V gene end was trimmed by 4 bases and the J gene end by 4 bases; junction bases not matched to a gene: 6. The CDR3 loop reads CASSKGQGRYEQYF. CDR3 DNA: TGTGCCAGTAGTAAAGGACAGGGACGGTACGAGCAGTACTTC.

V is TRBV18 and J is TRBJ1-5; D perhaps matches TRBD1 (6 bases). Trimming shortened V by 2 bases and J by 7 bases, and 12 bases separated the two germline ends. The germline CDR1 and CDR2 sequences are KGHSH and LQKENI. The CDR3 extends over 14 amino acids. The CDR3 bases are TGTGCCAGCTCACCAGAGGGGGGAGGGCAGCCCCAGCATTTT. This encodes CASSPEGGGQPQHF.

The chain uses TRBV24-1 and TRBJ1-5; 7 positions match TRBD1. CDR1 KGHDR and CDR2 SFDVKD come from the germline V gene. Trimming removed 8 bases from V and 6 bases from J; junction bases left unmatched: 6. The CDR3 sequence is 13 residues long. For the CDR3, the DNA is TGTGCCACCACCGCAGGGGGACGTCAGCCCCAGCATTTT. This gives the protein CATTAGGRQPQHF.

This clone occurred a few times. The rearrangement uses TRBV5-1 and TRBJ1-6; 8 bases map to TRBD1. V lost 4 bases, J lost 0 bases, and 6 bases stayed unmatched. Germline CDR1 reads SGHRS; CDR2 reads YFSETQ. There are 17 residues in the CDR3. The CDR3 reads CASSAQGADSYNSPLHF. CDR3 in DNA: TGCGCCAGCAGCGCTCAGGGGGCCGACTCCTATAATTCACCCCTCCACTTT. The variable domain in full, completed from reference TRBV5-1 and TRBJ1-6, reads KAGVTQTPRYLIKTRGQQVTLSCSPISGHRSVSWYQQTPGQGLQFLFEYFSETQRNKGNFPGRFSGRQFSNSRSEMNVSTLELGDSALYLCASSAQGADSYNSPLHFGNGTRLTVT.

The rearrangement uses TRBV19 and TRBJ2-2, with 10 bases that match TRBD2. The CDR3 consists of 22 residues. J gave up 3 bases and V 4 bases, and 23 bases lay outside the gene matches. CDR1 is LNHDA, CDR2 SQIVND, per germline (reference sequence). The chain's CDR3 is CASSKRSVTGRPSGSYTGELFF. In DNA form, the CDR3 reads TGTGCCAGTAGTAAAAGATCCGTGACAGGGAGACCTAGCGGGAGCTACACCGGGGAGCTGTTTTTT.

The chain links TRBV11-3 to TRBJ2-7; 9 bases fit TRBD2. With 0 bases clipped from V and 0 bases from J, the junction kept 6 bases outside the gene matches. The germline V gene encodes CDR1 SGHNT and CDR2 YENEEA. The CDR3 has 17 residues. CDR3 protein: CASSLDIWREGSYEQYF. The CDR3 DNA reads TGTGCCAGCAGCTTAGATATCTGGCGGGAGGGCTCCTACGAGCAGTACTTC.

The chain has TRBV30 and TRBJ1-4; D might be TRBD1 (6 bases). The CDR3 covers 13 residues. Germline CDR1 GTSNPN, CDR2 SVGIG (reference sequence). V was cut by 4 bases and J by 6 bases, with 12 bases left in between. The CDR3 coding sequence is TGTGCCTGGACGGAACAGGGCCATGAAAAACTGTTTTTT. The encoded protein is CAWTEQGHEKLFF.

This clone showed up just once. This rearrangement joins TRBV3-1 (or the pseudogene TRBV3-2) to TRBJ2-3; TRBD2 agrees at 7 bases. Germline lookup yields CDR1 LGHDT and CDR2 YNNKEL (reference sequence). The CDR3 consists of 16 residues. Germline trimming cut 5 bases from V and 3 bases from J; bases unmatched to any gene: 11. The CDR3 coding sequence is TGTGCCAGCAGCTCCTGGACTAGTGGAGAGACAGATACGCAGTATTTT. Its translation: CASSSWTSGETDTQYF.

The chain couples TRBV4-2 to TRBJ2-7, with 8 bases lining up with TRBD1. CDR3 length: 15 amino acids. CDR1 is LGHNA, CDR2 YNFKEQ, per germline. Losses at the gene ends were 4 bases for V and 4 bases for J; bases not matched to a gene: 9. The CDR3 DNA sequence: TGTGCCAGCAGCCCAGGGCGGGACAGGACGTACGAGCAGTACTTC. It yields the protein CASSPGRDRTYEQYF.

The chain couples TRBV27 to TRBJ1-1, with a possible D match to TRBD1 (6 bases). The V end was cut by 6 bases, the J end by 1 base, with 9 bases between. CDR1 and CDR2 from the germline V gene are MNHEY and SMNVEV (reference sequence). The CDR3 extends over 13 amino acids. Written as DNA, the CDR3 is TGTGCCAGCAGCACGACAGGGAACACTGAAGCTTTCTTT. It yields the protein CASSTTGNTEAFF.

The chain employs TRBV5-1 and TRBJ1-1; TRBD1 aligns across 8 bases. The CDR3 consists of 15 residues. Germline values: CDR1 SGHRS, CDR2 YFSETQ. J gave up 0 bases and V 4 bases, and 5 bases lay outside the gene matches. The CDR3 spells CASSPGDRMNTEAFF. The CDR3 region has the DNA TGCGCCAGCAGCCCAGGGGACAGGATGAACACTGAAGCTTTCTTT.

The chain links TRBV28 to TRBJ2-7, with D hard to call. The CDR3 is 12 residues long. Trimming removed 5 bases at V and 6 bases at J, with 11 bases between. Germline V CDR1 and CDR2: MDHEN, SYDVKM. The CDR3 DNA reads as TGTGCCAGCAGTCCCACAGTCGGCGAGCAGTACTTC. Protein product: CASSPTVGEQYF. Full variable domain (rest looked up from reference TRBV28 and TRBJ2-7): DVKVTQSSRYLVKRTGEKVFLECVQDMDHENMFWYRQDPGLGLRLIYFSYDVKMKEKGDIPEGYSVSREKKERFSLILESASTNQTSMYLCASSPTVGEQYFGPGTRLTVT.

The genes are TRBV5-1 and TRBJ2-7; 12 bases are a match to TRBD2. The ends lost 4 bases at V and 3 bases at J; junction bases unmatched: 2. This CDR3 has 14 residues. Germline V gene sequence: CDR1 SGHRS, CDR2 YFSETQ. CDR3 region: CASSPTSGSYEQYF. The CDR3 nucleotides read TGCGCCAGCAGCCCGACTAGCGGGAGCTACGAGCAGTACTTC.

The chain joins TRBV28 to TRBJ1-2, with D uncertain. Germline V lookup: CDR1 MDHEN, CDR2 SYDVKM. This CDR3 spans 12 amino acids. With 6 bases removed from V and 4 bases from J, the gap between germline ends came to 9 bases. In nucleotides, the CDR3 is TGTGCCAGCAGCCCCCGGGTCTATGGCTACACCTTC. Amino acid sequence: CASSPRVYGYTF.

The chain is built from TRBV11-3 and TRBJ2-3; the D is unclear. CDR1 and CDR2 (germline): SGHNT, YENEEA. Trimming took off 1 base at V and 8 bases at J, with 7 bases between the two ends. The CDR3 runs to 12 residues. For the CDR3, the DNA is TGTGCCAGCAGCTTAGGGTCGCGTACGCAGTATTTT. It is translated as CASSLGSRTQYF.

The V and J genes are TRBV5-1 and TRBJ1-2, with TRBD1 matching 9 bases. The trim removed 3 bases at V and 2 bases at J, leaving 11 bases unmatched. The germline gives CDR1 SGHRS, CDR2 YFSETQ. The CDR3 runs 17 residues. The chain's CDR3 is CASSWGGTGTSNYGYTF. CDR3 DNA: TGCGCCAGCAGCTGGGGCGGGACAGGGACATCGAACTATGGCTACACCTTC.

CDR3 in amino acids: CASSSFYEQYF. CDR3 DNA: TGTGCCAGTAGTTCCTTCTACGAGCAGTACTTC. V is TRBV19 and J is TRBJ2-7; D gene uncertain. From germline, CDR1 is LNHDA and CDR2 SQIVND (reference sequence). The CDR3 length is 11 residues. V gave up 5 bases and J gave up 3 bases, with 5 bases separating them. The variable domain in full, completed from reference TRBV19 and TRBJ2-7, reads DGGITQSPKYLFRKEGQNVTLSCEQNLNHDAMYWYRQDPGQGLRLIYYSQIVNDFQKGDIAEGYSVSREKKESFPLTVTSAQKNPTAFYLCASSSFYEQYFGPGTRLTVT.

The chain joins TRBV28 to TRBJ1-1; D is unclear. Germline-derived CDR1 and CDR2 are MDHEN and SYDVKM. There are 12 residues in the CDR3. Trimming pared 3 bases from V and 8 bases from J, leaving 10 bases between. This CDR3 is CASSLRLVEAFF. The CDR3 coding sequence is TGTGCCAGCAGTTTGAGGTTAGTAGAAGCTTTCTTT. Based on the CDR3 plus reference TRBV28 and TRBJ1-1, the full variable domain is DVKVTQSSRYLVKRTGEKVFLECVQDMDHENMFWYRQDPGLGLRLIYFSYDVKMKEKGDIPEGYSVSREKKERFSLILESASTNQTSMYLCASSLRLVEAFFGQGTRLTVV.

V gene TRBV18 combines with J gene TRBJ2-1, with TRBD1 matching 7 bases. Trimming cost V 6 bases and J 4 bases; bases outside gene matches: 12. This CDR3 spans 16 amino acids. The germline CDR1 and CDR2 sequences are KGHSH and LQKENI. The CDR3 protein is CASSRQGSTNYNEQFF. The CDR3 coding sequence is TGTGCCAGCTCGCGACAGGGAAGTACGAATTACAATGAGCAGTTCTTC.

A few counts support this clone. The V gene is TRBV10-3, the J gene TRBJ1-2, with unresolved D. The V and J ends lost 0 bases and 4 bases respectively, with 6 bases between them. This CDR3 contains 13 residues. Germline V gives CDR1 ENHRY, CDR2 SYGVKD. The CDR3 spells CAISESEIYGYTF. The CDR3 DNA reads as TGTGCCATCAGTGAGTCAGAGATCTATGGCTACACCTTC.

This rearrangement joins TRBV19 to TRBJ2-3, with TRBD1 matching 11 bases. Germline values: CDR1 LNHDA, CDR2 SQIVND (reference sequence). The length of the CDR3 is 14 residues. The V gene end was trimmed by 5 bases and the J gene end by 3 bases; junction bases not matched to a gene: 1. The CDR3 region has the DNA TGTGCCAGTAGTGGACAGGGGGCAACAGATACGCAGTATTTT. Residues: CASSGQGATDTQYF.

The count of this clone is one. V usage is TRBV19 and J usage is TRBJ1-1, with 8 bases that match TRBD1. Germline CDR1 reads LNHDA; CDR2 reads SQIVND (reference sequence). Unmatched junction bases numbered 10, after V lost 6 bases and J lost 1 base. This CDR3 is built from 16 residues. The CDR3 DNA follows: TGTGCCAGTAGCCTAGCCGGGACAGGTGAGAACACTGAAGCTTTCTTT. Encoded protein: CASSLAGTGENTEAFF.

J is TRBJ1-2 and V is TRBV5-4; 8 bases agree with TRBD1. This CDR3 contains 15 residues. Trimming cost V 4 bases and J 6 bases; bases outside gene matches: 11. CDR1 is SGHNT and CDR2 is YYREEE in the germline V gene (reference sequence). The CDR3 DNA reads TGTGCCAGCAGCGATCCGACAGGGGCGGAACATGGCTACACCTTC. Its protein is CASSDPTGAEHGYTF.

DNA for the CDR3: TGTGCCAGCAGTCGAAGGGGGCCTGGGGCCAACGTCCTGACTTTC. This gives the protein CASSRRGPGANVLTF. The chain combines TRBV5-4 with TRBJ2-6; TRBD1 matches 7 bases. CDR1 and CDR2 from the germline V gene are SGHNT and YYREEE (reference sequence). The CDR3 is made up of 15 amino acids. With 5 bases clipped from V and 2 bases from J, the junction kept 4 bases outside the gene matches.

This clone came up a few times. V usage is TRBV4-1 and J usage is TRBJ1-5; 8 bases line up with TRBD1. CDR3 size: 17 residues. Germline-derived CDR1 and CDR2 are MGHRA and YSYEKL. Trimming at V came to 3 bases and at J to 6 bases, leaving 13 bases not matched to a gene. CDR3 DNA sequence: TGCGCCAGCAGCCAGACCGAACAGGGGGGGAGGGCTCAGCCCCAGCATTTT. Translation gives CASSQTEQGGRAQPQHF.

The V call is TRBV7-2, the J call TRBJ1-5; the D gene is possibly TRBD1 (5 bases). V shed 8 bases and J shed 7 bases, with 18 bases lying between them. This CDR3 is built from 14 residues. CDR1 and CDR2 (germline): SGHTA, FQGNSA. In nucleotides, the CDR3 is TGTGCCAGCGCCCTAGGGGAGGGCCCCCAGCCCCAGCATTTT. Translated: CASALGEGPQPQHF.

The rearrangement links TRBV7-9 to TRBJ2-5; D is perhaps TRBD1 (5 bases). CDR1 and CDR2 (germline): SEHNR, FQNEAQ (reference sequence). The CDR3 has 14 residues. Trimming removed 4 bases at V and 4 bases at J, with 13 bases between. CDR3 DNA sequence: TGTGCCAGCAGCTCGTCAGGGTATTTAGAGACCCAGTACTTC. As protein: CASSSSGYLETQYF.

This sequence joins TRBV5-1 and TRBJ2-1, with 10 bases that match TRBD2. This CDR3 comprises 15 residues. CDR1 is SGHRS and CDR2 is YFSETQ in the germline V gene. V lost 0 bases to trimming and J lost 6 bases; unmatched junction nucleotides: 3. CDR3 region: CASSLDPSGSNEQFF. Written as DNA, the CDR3 is TGCGCCAGCAGCTTGGATCCTAGCGGGAGCAATGAGCAGTTCTTC.